Each of the 11 T cell receptor beta chains below was sequenced from the same sample in a study of blood T cell repertoires in COVID-19. Assay: immunoSEQ multiplex PCR; the TCRdb copy retains only in-frame clones and omits some. This sample has roughly 35,000 clones, with 70% to 90% found just once. Input material: peripheral blood. Receptors originate from a man between 60 and 70 years old with active COVID-19.

The CDR3 DNA sequence: TGCGCCAGCAGCTTGGGGACAGGGGGACAGACCCAGTACTTC. This encodes CASSLGTGGQTQYF. The chain couples TRBV5-1 to TRBJ2-5; 10 bases align to TRBD1. The J segment lost 6 bases and the V segment lost 0 bases, leaving 2 bases of the junction unmatched. Looked up from germline, CDR1 is SGHRS and CDR2 is YFSETQ. This CDR3 is built from 14 residues.

The chain employs TRBV11-2 and TRBJ1-1, with 11 bases aligning to TRBD1. This CDR3 region has 15 residues. V lost 5 bases to trimming and J lost 4 bases; unmatched junction nucleotides: 6. CDR1 SGHAT and CDR2 FQNNGV come from the germline V gene. The CDR3 region is CASSGRTGGSTEAFF. The CDR3 DNA follows: TGTGCCAGCAGCGGACGGACAGGGGGCTCCACTGAAGCTTTCTTT.

The chain links TRBV19 to TRBJ2-2, with a weak D call TRBD2 (6 bases). The V gene's germline CDR1 is LNHDA and CDR2 SQIVND (reference sequence). The ends were cut back, 3 bases at V and 2 bases at J, with 13 bases in the middle. The CDR3 is 16 residues long. The CDR3 reads CASSIGGEANTGELFF. The CDR3 DNA sequence: TGTGCCAGTAGTATCGGGGGAGAGGCAAACACCGGGGAGCTGTTTTTT.

This chain joins TRBV2 and TRBJ2-5, with a tentative D call TRBD1 (5 bases). Trimming took off 4 bases at V and 4 bases at J, with 25 bases between the two ends. Germline V gene data show CDR1 as SNHLY and CDR2 as FYNNEI. This CDR3 comprises 18 residues. The CDR3 is CASSVGSAAGMFGETQYF. The CDR3 DNA reads as TGTGCCAGCAGTGTTGGCAGCGCGGCAGGGATGTTCGGAGAGACCCAGTACTTC.

The rearrangement uses TRBV7-5 and TRBJ2-3; TRBD2, the table's D call, was not compared with the DNA. TRBV7-5 constitutes a pseudogene. The CDR3 has 16 residues. Here the CDR3 reads CVRSLSNGSPGDTQYF. DNA of the CDR3: TGTGTCAGAAGCTTATCGAACGGCTCGCCGGGGGATACGCAGTATTTT.

The V call is TRBV28, the J call TRBJ2-5; 7 nucleotides agree with TRBD1. The germline V gene encodes CDR1 MDHEN and CDR2 SYDVKM. The CDR3 contains 15 residues. The trim removed 2 bases at V and 4 bases at J, leaving 7 bases unmatched. DNA for the CDR3: TGTGCCAGCAGTTTACGACAGGGAATTCGAGAGACCCAGTACTTC. It yields the protein CASSLRQGIRETQYF.

The gene calls are TRBV28 and TRBJ1-6; 10 nucleotides line up with TRBD1. This CDR3 spans 15 amino acids. In germline, CDR1 is MDHEN, CDR2 SYDVKM. Losses at the gene ends were 5 bases for V and 7 bases for J; bases not matched to a gene: 5. This CDR3 is CASSRQGARNSPLHF. The CDR3, as DNA: TGTGCCAGCAGTCGACAGGGGGCTAGGAATTCACCCCTCCACTTT.

The V and J genes are TRBV6-5 and TRBJ2-7, with 7 bases lining up with TRBD1. The CDR3 runs to 11 residues. The V segment lost 7 bases and the J segment 6 bases; nucleotides outside the gene matches: 3. The germline gives CDR1 MNHEY, CDR2 SVGAGI. The CDR3 DNA sequence: TGTGCCAGCACGACAGGGCGCGAGCAGTACTTC. Translated: CASTTGREQYF.

The rearrangement uses TRBV9 and TRBJ2-1, with TRBD2 as a possible D gene (5 bases). Deletions cut 3 bases from V and 2 bases from J, with 15 bases between. The CDR3 length is 16 residues. CDR1 is SGDLS, CDR2 YYNGEE, per germline. The CDR3 is CASSGGGGTTYNEQFF. CDR3 nucleotide sequence: TGTGCCAGCAGCGGAGGAGGCGGTACCACCTACAATGAGCAGTTCTTC.

The chain has TRBV18 and TRBJ2-7; tentative D call: TRBD2 (6 bases). CDR3 length: 16 residues. Germline assignment: CDR1 KGHSH and CDR2 LQKENI. Trimming cost V 1 base and J 0 bases, with 13 bases left between them. The CDR3 here is CASSPRSSGNSYEQYF. In DNA form, the CDR3 reads TGTGCCAGCTCACCACGAAGTAGCGGAAACTCCTACGAGCAGTACTTC.

The chain combines TRBV5-4 with TRBJ2-2; D unresolved. The germline V and J ends were trimmed by 1 base and 2 bases, with 12 bases remaining between them. Germline CDR1 reads SGHNT; CDR2 reads YYREEE (reference sequence). The CDR3 runs 16 residues. The CDR3 nucleotides read TGTGCCAGCAGCTTGTATGGGCCAGTAAACACCGGGGAGCTGTTTTTT. Encoded protein: CASSLYGPVNTGELFF.